This T cell receptor beta chain was captured by sequencing in a study of metastatic and nonmetastatic thyroid tumors (dated by TCRdb to the early 2020s). Context from the whole study: For patients with malignant and with benign thyroid disease, the researchers compared repertoires between peripheral blood samples and tumor or nodule tissue samples. Findings and caveats that apply to the study as a whole: In both blood and tumor samples, malignant tumors were reported to have significantly higher TCR beta diversity than benign nodules.

None of the patients had been given any treatment before thyroid surgery. Patient clinical samples collected from about 2012 to 2019 were retrospectively analysed using T-cell receptor beta sequencing. This clone was seen ten or more times. The antigen this receptor binds is unknown. The input lacks base qualities; no much larger clone sits a single base away. Relative to germline, V is 6 bases shorter and J is 0 bases shorter, with 11 bases between their ends. CDR1 MDHEN and CDR2 SYDVKM are derived from the germline V gene. The CDR3 sequence holds 14 residues, the cysteine and phenylalanine included. The CDR3 DNA has 42 bases and is translated from base 1. The library was built by means of PCR. The instrument was an Illumina HiSeq 4000. The TCR beta-chain CDR3 region of each patient was profiled by high-throughput sequencing. On the study's bioinformatics: Drawing on CDR3 differences between clinicopathological groups, the researchers built a classifier meant to tell apart patients with distant-metastatic papillary thyroid cancer. To measure repertoire diversity the researchers used the Shannon index, while the Morisita-Horn index served to gauge how similar the tumor and blood repertoires were. TCRdb reran the public reads through fastp at Q25 and MiXCR, keeping productive beta chains. TCRdb's processing, not the study's, gives the V and J calls here. The sample table lists 30,000 to 50,000 clones, less than 15% of them with a count of one. The ten biggest clones cover 9% to 9.5% of the sample.

Input material: blood. The rearranged chain carries TRBV28 and TRBJ1-1; TRBD1 is perhaps the D gene, given 6 matching bases. The TCR comes from a female donor with papillary thyroid cancer or a benign thyroid nodule (not recorded which). Some clones in this sample may be carry-over from other donors' samples. At the DNA level, the sequence is TGTGCCAGCAGGCGACAGGCAATGAACACTGAAGCTTTCTTT. The resulting protein is CASRRQAMNTEAFF.